The rows below give T cell receptor beta chains drawn from one sample of a study of blood T cell repertoires in COVID-19. The assay was immunoSEQ multiplex PCR, and TCRdb's table has in-frame clones only and misses some. The sample lists approximately 160,000 clones, under 85% occurring once. Source material: peripheral blood. The receptors originated from a woman older than 75 with acute or convalescent COVID-19. The CDR3 runs from the conserved cysteine through the conserved F or W. D genes are given only for firm matches. The listing skips clone size in some rows; elsewhere it reads once, few, many or a size class.

d_gene	abundance	j_gene	v_gene	CDR3aa	CDR3nt
-	-	TRBJ1-5	TRBV3-1/TRBV3-2	CASSQAQYQPQHF	TGTGCCAGCAGCCAAGCTCAGTATCAGCCCCAGCATTTT
-	-	TRBJ1-1	TRBV5-1	CASSLAAGNTEAFF	TGCGCCAGCAGCTTGGCAGCGGGGAACACTGAAGCTTTCTTT
-	-	TRBJ1-5	TRBV7-6	CASSLGEGHGQPQHF	TGTGCCAGCAGCTTAGGGGAGGGCCATGGCCAGCCCCAGCATTTT
-	few	TRBJ1-3	TRBV4-3	CASSQDLRRQKGNTIYF	TGCGCCAGCAGCCAAGATCTAAGGCGACAAAAAGGAAACACCATATATTTT
-	-	TRBJ2-1	TRBV7-3	CASSSAYNEQFF	TGTGCCAGCAGCTCGGCCTACAATGAGCAGTTCTTC
TRBD1	-	TRBJ2-3	TRBV4-1	CASSQEWDRTRTQYF	TGCGCCAGCAGCCAAGAGTGGGACAGGACACGTACGCAGTATTTT
-	-	TRBJ2-6	TRBV28	CASEGSGANVLTF	TGTGCCAGTGAGGGCTCTGGGGCCAACGTCCTGACTTTC
TRBD1	once	TRBJ2-5	TRBV2	CASSETSGTGKETQYF	TGTGCCAGCAGTGAAACCTCAGGGACAGGGAAAGAGACCCAGTACTTC
TRBD2	-	TRBJ2-1	TRBV6-5	CASEPGGAYNEQFF	TGTGCCAGCGAGCCGGGGGGGGCCTACAATGAGCAGTTCTTC
TRBD1	few	TRBJ1-6	TRBV18	CASSSTGDVLHF	TGTGCCAGCTCATCGACAGGGGACGTCCTCCACTTT
TRBD1	-	TRBJ1-1	TRBV7-2	CASSVDRGRFAAFF	TGTGCCAGCAGCGTCGACAGGGGGCGGTTTGCGGCTTTCTTT
TRBD1	-	TRBJ1-1	TRBV6-5	CASSKTGQGNTEAFF	TGTGCCAGCAGTAAAACGGGACAGGGAAACACTGAAGCTTTCTTT
-	-	TRBJ1-5	TRBV6-1	CASSEGDWQPQHF	TGTGCCAGCAGTGAAGGGGACTGGCAGCCCCAGCATTTT
TRBD1	-	TRBJ2-2	TRBV6-1	CASSGRPSRGPGELFF	TGTGCCAGCAGTGGCCGACCATCCAGGGGGCCCGGGGAGCTGTTTTTT
-	-	TRBJ1-5	TRBV5-6	CASSLEGRSVYSNQPQHF	TGTGCCAGCAGCTTGGAGGGGAGGTCAGTGTATAGCAATCAGCCCCAGCATTTT
TRBD2	-	TRBJ2-1	TRBV7-7	CASSSLAGGYNEQFF	TGTGCCAGCAGCTCTCTAGCGGGAGGTTACAATGAGCAGTTCTTC
-	-	TRBJ2-7	TRBV5-1	CASSLGQGVGEQYF	TGCGCCAGCAGCCTAGGACAAGGAGTGGGCGAGCAGTACTTC
-	-	TRBJ1-5	TRBV20-1	CSAGSNQPQHF	TGCAGTGCGGGCAGCAATCAGCCCCAGCATTTT
-	-	TRBJ1-2	TRBV7-3	CASSLTGSGYGYTF	TGTGCCAGCAGCCTGACAGGTTCGGGCTATGGCTACACCTTC
TRBD1	-	TRBJ1-2	TRBV4-2	CASSQDWGQGALGYGYTF	TGTGCCAGCAGCCAAGATTGGGGACAGGGGGCACTTGGCTATGGCTACACCTTC
TRBD1	-	TRBJ2-2	TRBV5-1	CASSYGQGRSFGELFF	TGCGCCAGCAGCTACGGACAGGGGCGTTCTTTTGGGGAGCTGTTTTTT
-	-	TRBJ1-2	TRBV23-1	CASSQSLRARGYTF	TGCGCCAGCAGTCAATCCCTGAGGGCGCGGGGCTACACCTTC
-	-	TRBJ2-7	TRBV7-8	CASSLEGGGSRYEQYF	TGTGCCAGCAGCTTAGAGGGGGGCGGGAGTCGGTACGAGCAGTACTTC
TRBD1	-	TRBJ1-5	TRBV19	CASSTGTGRGQPQHF	TGTGCCAGTAGTACCGGGACAGGGAGAGGTCAGCCCCAGCATTTT
TRBD2	few	TRBJ2-7	TRBV7-9	CASSLYPGGGTYEQYF	TGTGCCAGCAGCTTATACCCCGGCGGGGGGACCTACGAGCAGTACTTC
-	few	TRBJ2-7	TRBV13	CASPWGVPLSYEQYF	TGTGCCAGCCCGTGGGGAGTTCCGCTTTCCTACGAGCAGTACTTC
TRBD1	-	TRBJ2-2	TRBV19	CASSRGAGTDNTGELFF	TGTGCCAGTAGTCGAGGTGCCGGGACAGATAACACCGGGGAGCTGTTTTTT
TRBD2	-	TRBJ2-7	TRBV6-5	CASSYSVAGHYEQYF	TGTGCCAGCAGTTACTCGGTAGCGGGACACTACGAGCAGTACTTC